These 18 T cell receptor beta chains share one sample of origin, sequenced in a study of T cell repertoires in cytomegalovirus infection. The antigens of these receptors remain unknown. TCRdb passed the reads through MiXCR, listing each CDR3 protein once. Among more than 35,000 distinct CDR3 sequences listed, around half were seen once. The specimen comprised CD8+ T cells from cultured PBMCs, sampled from culture after CMV antigen stimulation. Receptor source: a human donor in good health (CMV status not recorded). Some clones in this sample may be carry-over from other donors' samples.

The chain carries TRBV7-8 and TRBJ1-2, with D possibly being TRBD1 (6 bases). Germline CDR1 SGHVS, CDR2 FQNEAQ. Trimming left V 1 base short and J 8 bases short, with 11 bases between. The CDR3 is 13 amino acids. DNA for the CDR3: TGTGCCAGCAGCTTAGACAGGGTTGGCGGCTACACCTTC. It specifies CASSLDRVGGYTF. The complete variable domain, with remaining parts taken from reference TRBV7-8 and TRBJ1-2, reads GAGVSQSPRYKVAKRGQDVALRCDPISGHVSLFWYQQALGQGPEFLTYFQNEAQLDKSGLPSDRFFAERPEGSVSTLKIQRTQQEDSAVYLCASSLDRVGGYTFGSGTRLTVV.

The chain carries TRBV7-8 and TRBJ2-7; 7 bases agree with TRBD1. V lost 4 bases, J lost 0 bases, and 3 bases stayed unmatched. The CDR3 has 14 amino acids. The germline V gene has CDR1 SGHVS and CDR2 FQNEAQ. CDR3 sequence reads: CASSWDRSSYEQYF. CDR3 nucleotides: TGTGCCAGCAGCTGGGACAGAAGCTCCTACGAGCAGTACTTC.

This clonotype occurred a few times. This chain joins TRBV7-8 and TRBJ1-1, with D unclear. Germline CDR1 SGHVS, CDR2 FQNEAQ. V gave up 1 base and J gave up 5 bases, with 2 bases separating them. The CDR3 has 11 residues. For the CDR3, the DNA is TGTGCCAGCAGCTTAGTGACTGAAGCTTTCTTT. Amino acids: CASSLVTEAFF.

This chain connects TRBV27 to TRBJ2-1, with TRBD2 matching 8 bases. J lost 0 bases, V lost 6 bases, and 4 bases had no gene match. Per the germline V gene, CDR1 is MNHEY and CDR2 is SMNVEV (reference sequence). The CDR3 is 15 amino acids. In DNA, the CDR3 is TGTGCCAGCAGACCCAGCGGGGGCTCCTACAATGAGCAGTTCTTC. It encodes CASRPSGGSYNEQFF.

This clonotype occurred a few times. The rearrangement uses TRBV18 and TRBJ2-3; 8 bases match TRBD2. This CDR3 region has 13 residues. Per germline, CDR1 KGHSH and CDR2 LQKENI. Trimming cost V 4 bases and J 9 bases; bases outside gene matches: 6. CDR3 nucleotide sequence: TGTGCCAGCTCACGCCAAGGGACTAGGACGCAGTATTTT. Protein product: CASSRQGTRTQYF.

This chain connects TRBV7-3 to TRBJ2-7; 7 nucleotides align to TRBD1. The CDR3 sequence is 14 residues long. Per germline, CDR1 SGHTA and CDR2 FQGTGA. Germline trimming cut 8 bases from V and 2 bases from J; bases unmatched to any gene: 9. CDR3 residues: CASLHRDSPYEQYF. The CDR3 bases are TGTGCCAGCCTCCATCGGGACAGCCCCTACGAGCAGTACTTC.

The chain joins TRBV7-4 to TRBJ1-1, with a tentative D call TRBD1 (5 bases). This CDR3 is 11 amino acids long. V was clipped by 10 bases and J by 4 bases, with 10 bases between them. Germline CDR1 reads SGHVT; CDR2 reads SQSDAQ. For the CDR3, the DNA is TGTGCCATCGGGGGGAGCACTGAAGCTTTCTTT. This codes for CAIGGSTEAFF.

This clonotype was seen only a few times. The gene calls are TRBV4-2 and TRBJ2-1, with 9 bases fitting TRBD1. CDR1 and CDR2 from the germline V gene are LGHNA and YNFKEQ. The V segment lost 0 bases and the J segment 7 bases; nucleotides outside the gene matches: 7. This CDR3 is built from 16 residues. CDR3 amino acids: CASSQERRDRVNEQFF. In DNA, the CDR3 is TGTGCCAGCAGCCAAGAACGTCGGGACAGGGTAAATGAGCAGTTCTTC.

The rearrangement joins TRBV5-1 to TRBJ2-2; D assignment may be TRBD1 or TRBD2 (5 bases each). V lost 0 bases, J lost 0 bases, and 15 bases lay in between. The length of the CDR3 is 18 residues. Germline V gives CDR1 SGHRS, CDR2 YFSETQ. The CDR3 coding sequence is TGCGCCAGCAGCTTGGTCTCTAGAGGGGCCGCGAACACCGGGGAGCTGTTTTTT. This encodes CASSLVSRGAANTGELFF.

The genes are TRBV6-1 and TRBJ2-1; 10 bases are shared with TRBD2. The trim removed 4 bases at V and 8 bases at J, leaving 8 bases unmatched. This CDR3 is built from 15 residues. Germline V gives CDR1 MNHNS, CDR2 SASEGT. CDR3 bases: TGTGCCAGCAGTGGACTAGCGGGTGAGCCCGATGAGCAGTTCTTC. This gives the protein CASSGLAGEPDEQFF.

This sequence joins TRBV6-5 and TRBJ1-2; 7 nucleotides align to TRBD1. The CDR3 loop spans 13 amino acids. Germline V gives CDR1 MNHEY, CDR2 SVGAGI. Unmatched junction bases numbered 2, after V lost 0 bases and J lost 7 bases. CDR3 amino acids: CASSYSAGGGYTF. The DNA of the CDR3 is TGTGCCAGCAGTTACTCGGCAGGGGGTGGCTACACCTTC.

The chain uses TRBV25-1 and TRBJ1-3; unclear D gene. Trimming took 3 bases from V and 0 from J, leaving 6 bases between them. The germline V gene encodes CDR1 MGHDK and CDR2 SYGVNS. This CDR3 comprises 14 residues. As DNA, the CDR3 is TGTGCCAGCAGTGAGATAAGCTCTGGAAACACCATATATTTT. Translated, it gives CASSEISSGNTIYF.

Comment on this clonotype: This sequence may be a read error, since a much larger clone differs from it by one base. The gene calls are TRBV7-6 and TRBJ1-1; unclear D gene. Germline V gives CDR1 SGHVS, CDR2 FNYEAQ. V was clipped by 2 bases and J by 0 bases, with 4 bases between them. The CDR3 is 13 residues long. CDR3 sequence reads: CASSLRMNTEAFF. The CDR3 coding sequence is TGTGCCAGCAGCTTAAGGATGAACACTGAAGCTTTCTTT.

This clonotype was seen only a few times. The V call is TRBV7-3, the J call TRBJ1-2; D remains ambiguous. The germline V gene encodes CDR1 SGHTA and CDR2 FQGTGA. The CDR3 runs 14 residues. The V end was cut by 3 bases, the J end by 4 bases, with 12 bases between. The CDR3 nucleotides are TGTGCCAGCAGCTTGGTGCACACGAGCTATGGCTACACCTTC. Its protein is CASSLVHTSYGYTF.

J is TRBJ1-6 and V is TRBV13, with 7 bases aligning to TRBD1. The V gene's germline CDR1 is PRHDT and CDR2 FYEKMQ (reference sequence). V trimming: 5 bases; J trimming: 7 bases; junction bases outside the gene matches: 11. This CDR3 is 16 amino acids long. The CDR3 is CASSRQGARKNSPLHF. In nucleotides, the CDR3 is TGTGCCAGCAGCCGACAGGGCGCGAGGAAGAATTCACCCCTCCACTTT.

The chain employs TRBV7-3 and TRBJ2-1; 9 nucleotides align to TRBD2. Germline-derived CDR1 and CDR2 are SGHTA and FQGTGA. The CDR3 is 17 residues long. V shed 0 bases and J 4 bases; nucleotides not matched to a gene: 7. CDR3 in amino acids: CASSLTLSSGAYNEQFF. The CDR3 bases are TGTGCCAGCAGCTTAACGTTGTCTAGCGGGGCATACAATGAGCAGTTCTTC.

This clonotype has a count of ten or more. The chain joins TRBV12-3 or TRBV12-4 to TRBJ1-3; D ambiguous. The germline V and J ends were trimmed by 3 bases and 0 bases, with 9 bases remaining between them. The CDR3 sequence is 15 residues long. The CDR3 spells CASSFWLTSGNTIYF. CDR3 nucleotides: TGTGCCAGCAGTTTCTGGCTTACCTCTGGAAACACCATATATTTT.

The chain recombines TRBV7-6 with TRBJ2-5; D is undetermined. This CDR3 spans 12 amino acids. Trimming removed 7 bases from V and 0 bases from J, with 6 bases in between. Germline-derived CDR1 and CDR2 are SGHVS and FNYEAQ. This CDR3 is CASNIDQETQYF. The CDR3 DNA is TGTGCCAGCAACATAGACCAAGAGACCCAGTACTTC.